Presented here are 21 T cell receptor beta chains from one specimen sequenced in a study of blood T cell repertoires in COVID-19. Sequencing was performed with immunoSEQ multiplex PCR; in TCRdb, only in-frame clones are kept and a portion is missing. The table includes 120,000 to 150,000 clones, about nine tenths detected once. Input material: peripheral blood. The source is a man over 45 with active or convalescent COVID-19.

The chain uses TRBV9 and TRBJ1-1; D is ambiguous. Germline lookup yields CDR1 SGDLS and CDR2 YYNGEE. The CDR3 is 14 residues long. The ends were cut back, 4 bases at V and 1 base at J, with 11 bases in the middle. The CDR3 protein is CASSKWEGNTEAFF. CDR3 sequence (DNA): TGTGCCAGCAGCAAGTGGGAGGGGAACACTGAAGCTTTCTTT.

The chain couples TRBV5-8 to TRBJ1-5; TRBD1 aligns across 7 bases. Trimming took 1 base from V and 4 from J; bases not matched to a gene: 5. Per germline, CDR1 SGHTS and CDR2 YDEGEE. CDR3 size: 15 residues. CDR3 protein: CASSLWDRKNQPQHF. In DNA form, the CDR3 reads TGTGCCAGCAGCTTGTGGGACAGAAAGAATCAGCCCCAGCATTTT. The variable domain in full, completed from reference TRBV5-8 and TRBJ1-5, reads EAGVTQSPTHLIKTRGQQATLRCSPISGHTSVYWYQQALGLGLQFLLWYDEGEERNRGNFPPRFSGRQFPNYSSELNVNALELEDSALYLCASSLWDRKNQPQHFGDGTRLSIL.

This CDR3 is CSVPGVNYGYTF. CDR3 DNA sequence: TGCAGCGTCCCCGGGGTCAACTATGGCTACACCTTC. The chain uses TRBV29-1 and TRBJ1-2; no clear D gene. Between the trimmed V and J ends, which lost 6 bases and 2 bases, there was a span of 10 bases. The CDR3 is 12 amino acids. Per germline, CDR1 SQVTM and CDR2 ANQGSEA.

The chain is built from TRBV5-1 and TRBJ2-6; a weak D match, TRBD1 (6 bases). Deletions cut 3 bases from V and 2 bases from J, with 12 bases between. This CDR3 has 16 amino acids. CDR1 SGHRS and CDR2 YFSETQ come from the germline V gene. The CDR3 loop reads CASSWITGTGANVLTF. The CDR3 DNA follows: TGCGCCAGCAGCTGGATCACAGGGACTGGGGCCAACGTCCTGACTTTC. Full variable domain (outside the CDR3, taken from reference TRBV5-1 and TRBJ2-6): KAGVTQTPRYLIKTRGQQVTLSCSPISGHRSVSWYQQTPGQGLQFLFEYFSETQRNKGNFPGRFSGRQFSNSRSEMNVSTLELGDSALYLCASSWITGTGANVLTFGAGSRLTVL.

The chain is built from TRBV28 and TRBJ2-5; tentatively, D is TRBD1 (6 bases). CDR1 and CDR2 from the germline V gene are MDHEN and SYDVKM. Between the trimmed V and J ends, which lost 3 bases and 6 bases, there was a span of 14 bases. The length of the CDR3 is 14 residues. The DNA for the CDR3 is TGTGCCAGCAGTTTGCAGGGGACGGGACAGACCCAGTACTTC. Protein: CASSLQGTGQTQYF.

The sample holds one count of this clone. The chain uses TRBV19 and TRBJ1-1; TRBD1 is a possible D gene (5 bases). CDR1 is LNHDA and CDR2 is SQIVND in the germline V gene (reference sequence). This CDR3 has 14 amino acids. V lost 5 bases and J lost 4, with 14 bases in between. The CDR3 sequence: CASSSDRQGTEAFF. The CDR3 coding sequence is TGTGCCAGTAGTTCCGACCGCCAGGGCACTGAAGCTTTCTTT.

This clone was observed a handful of times. The CDR3 DNA reads TGTGCCAGCAGTTTAAAGCCCCTTGGTTCACCCCTCCACTTT. It is translated as CASSLKPLGSPLHF. This chain uses TRBV27 with TRBJ1-6; D not resolved. V lost 2 bases and J 9 bases, leaving 11 bases between the germline ends. The V gene's germline CDR1 is MNHEY and CDR2 SMNVEV (reference sequence). CDR3 length equals 14 residues.

The rearrangement joins TRBV29-1 to TRBJ2-1, with a weak D call TRBD2 (6 bases). Germline CDR1 reads SQVTM; CDR2 reads ANQGSEA. Trimming removed 0 bases at V and 5 bases at J, with 20 bases between. This CDR3 contains 17 residues. The CDR3: CSVEDVYRIGGNNEQFF. The DNA of the CDR3 is TGCAGCGTTGAAGACGTCTACCGGATCGGGGGTAACAATGAGCAGTTCTTC.

V is TRBV15 and J is TRBJ2-5, with a tentative D call TRBD2 (7 bases). V gave up 3 bases and J gave up 5 bases, with 19 bases separating them. The CDR3 extends over 16 amino acids. Germline CDR1 is LNHNV and CDR2 is YYDKDF (reference sequence). For the CDR3, the DNA is TGTGCCACCAGCAGGACCCCATTAGGGGGAGGGGAGACCCAGTACTTC. It is translated as CATSRTPLGGGETQYF.

The V call is TRBV11-2, the J call TRBJ2-2; D remains unclear. Germline lookup yields CDR1 SGHAT and CDR2 FQNNGV. The CDR3 length is 12 residues. The V gene lost 5 bases and the J gene lost 5 bases, with 6 bases spanning the gap. CDR3: CASSLKTGELFF. CDR3 DNA sequence: TGTGCCAGCAGCCTAAAAACCGGGGAGCTGTTTTTT. Full variable domain (remainder filled in from reference TRBV11-2 and TRBJ2-2): EAGVAQSPRYKIIEKRQSVAFWCNPISGHATLYWYQQILGQGPKLLIQFQNNGVVDDSQLPKDRFSAERLKGVDSTLKIQPAKLEDSAVYLCASSLKTGELFFGEGSRLTVL.

The chain combines TRBV6-5 with TRBJ1-2, with D tentatively TRBD1 (5 bases). This CDR3 comprises 13 residues. CDR1 is MNHEY and CDR2 is SVGAGI in the germline V gene. Trimming took off 7 bases at V and 3 bases at J, with 12 bases between the two ends. This chain's CDR3 is CASNARVDYGYTF. In DNA form, the CDR3 reads TGTGCCAGCAACGCCAGGGTTGACTATGGCTACACCTTC.

The genes are TRBV19 and TRBJ1-5; 7 nucleotides line up with TRBD1. There are 16 residues in the CDR3. With V trimmed by 6 bases and J by 1 base, 9 bases remained unmatched. The germline V gene encodes CDR1 LNHDA and CDR2 SQIVND (reference sequence). The CDR3 nucleotides are TGTGCCAGTAGGGACCGACAGGGAGGAAGCAATCAGCCCCAGCATTTT. Its translation is CASRDRQGGSNQPQHF. Together with reference TRBV19 and TRBJ1-5, the CDR3 gives the full variable domain: DGGITQSPKYLFRKEGQNVTLSCEQNLNHDAMYWYRQDPGQGLRLIYYSQIVNDFQKGDIAEGYSVSREKKESFPLTVTSAQKNPTAFYLCASRDRQGGSNQPQHFGDGTRLSIL.

V usage is TRBV11-2 and J usage is TRBJ1-5; D remains unclear. Per the germline V gene, CDR1 is SGHAT and CDR2 is FQNNGV. The CDR3 extends over 15 amino acids. V lost 5 bases to trimming and J lost 5 bases, with 16 bases between them. DNA of the CDR3: TGTGCCAGCAGCCTCCGGGTCGATCCGCATCAGCCCCAGCATTTT. It specifies CASSLRVDPHQPQHF.

The genes are TRBV28 and TRBJ2-1, with 8 bases that match TRBD1. Germline CDR1 reads MDHEN; CDR2 reads SYDVKM. Trimming cost V 5 bases and J 1 base; bases outside gene matches: 7. This CDR3 has 16 amino acids. CDR3 coding DNA: TGTGCCAGCAGTCGCCAGGGGGCGCGTTCCTACAATGAGCAGTTCTTC. Its translation: CASSRQGARSYNEQFF.

The V and J genes are TRBV19 and TRBJ2-2; D remains unclear. The CDR3 runs to 14 residues. Deletions cut 3 bases from V and 2 bases from J, with 7 bases between. Germline V gene lookup returns CDR1 LNHDA and CDR2 SQIVND (reference sequence). The chain's CDR3 is CASSINFNTGELFF. The DNA of the CDR3 is TGTGCCAGTAGTATCAACTTTAACACCGGGGAGCTGTTTTTT. Drawing the rest from reference TRBV19 and TRBJ2-2, the complete variable domain is DGGITQSPKYLFRKEGQNVTLSCEQNLNHDAMYWYRQDPGQGLRLIYYSQIVNDFQKGDIAEGYSVSREKKESFPLTVTSAQKNPTAFYLCASSINFNTGELFFGEGSRLTVL.

This clone occurred a few times. V usage is TRBV14 and J usage is TRBJ2-7; 11 positions agree with TRBD2. The length of the CDR3 is 15 residues. V shed 4 bases, J shed 2 bases, and the junction held 4 bases outside the gene matches. Germline V gene sequence: CDR1 SGHDN, CDR2 FVKESK. CDR3 loop: CASSPRTSGPYEQYF. CDR3 in DNA: TGTGCCAGCAGCCCCAGGACTAGCGGGCCCTACGAGCAGTACTTC.

The J gene is TRBJ2-7, the V gene TRBV14; TRBD2 agrees at 9 bases. Germline V lookup: CDR1 SGHDN, CDR2 FVKESK. This CDR3 is built from 13 residues. V dropped 5 bases and J dropped 8; count of bases not matched to a gene: 7. The CDR3: CASSAAGGFKQYF. The CDR3 bases are TGTGCCAGCAGCGCGGCGGGGGGGTTCAAGCAGTACTTC. The complete variable domain, with remaining parts taken from reference TRBV14 and TRBJ2-7, reads EAGVTQFPSHSVIEKGQTVTLRCDPISGHDNLYWYRRVMGKEIKFLLHFVKESKQDESGMPNNRFLAERTGGTYSTLKVQPAELEDSGVYFCASSAAGGFKQYFGPGTRLTVT.

The chain employs TRBV4-3 and TRBJ2-2; TRBD2 agrees at 7 bases. CDR1 and CDR2 (germline): LGHNA, YSLEER. The CDR3 has 19 amino acids. With V trimmed by 0 bases and J by 6 bases, 16 bases remained unmatched. CDR3 coding DNA: TGCGCCAGCAGCCAAGAGAATCCCGCGGGGGAGGGCCTTCCCGGGGAGCTGTTTTTT. Its translation is CASSQENPAGEGLPGELFF.

In its sample, this clone was seen once. The rearrangement links TRBV6-6 to TRBJ2-7; TRBD1 matches 8 bases. Germline V gives CDR1 MNHNY, CDR2 SVGAGI (reference sequence). J was trimmed by 2 bases and V by 2 bases; bases with no gene match: 5. CDR3 length equals 15 residues. The CDR3 bases are TGTGCCAGCAGTTACGGGCAGGGGGCTCCCTACGAGCAGTACTTC. Translating gives CASSYGQGAPYEQYF.

The V and J genes are TRBV29-1 and TRBJ2-1, with a tentative D call TRBD1 (5 bases). This CDR3 region has 13 residues. Trimming stripped 7 bases from V and 4 bases from J, with 14 bases between. CDR1 SQVTM and CDR2 ANQGSEA come from the germline V gene. The CDR3: CSGRLDRYNEQFF. The CDR3 DNA sequence: TGCAGCGGACGCCTAGACAGATACAATGAGCAGTTCTTC.

This clone has more than one count but fewer than ten. CDR3 nucleotides: TGTGCCAGCAGTTTGTCTCGGGGAAGGACTGAAGCTTTCTTT. Translated: CASSLSRGRTEAFF. The rearrangement uses TRBV27 and TRBJ1-1; D remains ambiguous. The CDR3 length is 14 residues. Germline CDR1 reads MNHEY; CDR2 reads SMNVEV (reference sequence). V was clipped by 3 bases and J by 5 bases, with 13 bases between them.